This T cell receptor (beta chain) was found in a study of neurological immune-mediated disorders. TCRdb re-derived calls from the 5' RACE reads in MiXCR, one entry per CDR3 protein. Of about 55,000 distinct CDR3 sequences in the sample, around 3.8% are singletons; the top ten hold 1.5% to 2%. Germline V gene sequence: CDR1 DFQATT, CDR2 SNEGSKA (reference sequence). This CDR3 comprises 12 residues. This clonotype was picked up many times. Sorted libraries were derived from about 1 million CD4+ or CD8+ T cells. Sequencing was carried out using CD4+ T cells from blood. The J gene is TRBJ2-7, the V gene TRBV20-1; 7 positions match TRBD1. The TCR was taken from a woman in her forties with multiple sclerosis. CDR3 in DNA: TGCAGCTACCAGGGGGTGGGCGACGAGCAGTACTTC. Translation gives CSYQGVGDEQYF.